This is a list of T cell receptor beta chains from one sample in a study of OX40 agonist ivuxolimab in advanced cancers. The method was immunoSEQ multiplex PCR; TCRdb's version includes in-frame clones alone and lacks a portion of them. The sample comprises around 90,000 clones, 87% of which are singletons, and roughly 4.9% rests with the top ten. The sample in question was CD4+ or CD8+ T cells sorted from blood, obtained in a trial of the OX40 agonist ivuxolimab. All receptors come from an adult with an advanced solid tumor such as melanoma, head and neck, liver or kidney cancer. CDR3s include the opening cysteine and the closing phenylalanine or tryptophan. Each record gives: D gene, V gene, J gene, clone size, CDR3 DNA, CDR3 protein. D genes are given only for firm matches. Only part of the rows carry a size: once, few, many, or a class if the clone is expanded.

d_gene: TRBD1; v_gene: TRBV14; j_gene: TRBJ2-7; abundance: few; CDR3nt: TGTGCCAGCAGCCACCTCCCGGGACAGGGGGCTCCGCGGTCGGATTACGAGCAGTACTTC; CDR3aa: CASSHLPGQGAPRSDYEQYF
d_gene: TRBD2; v_gene: TRBV23-1; j_gene: TRBJ2-3; abundance: -; CDR3nt: TGCGCCAGCAGTCAACCGAATTTAGCGGGTGGTACGCAGTATTTT; CDR3aa: CASSQPNLAGGTQYF
d_gene: -; v_gene: TRBV29-1; j_gene: TRBJ1-1; abundance: -; CDR3nt: TGCAGCGCTCGGGGGGGTCGGAACACTGAAGCTTTCTTT; CDR3aa: CSARGGRNTEAFF
d_gene: -; v_gene: TRBV18; j_gene: TRBJ1-2; abundance: large; CDR3nt: TGTGCCAGCTCACCACCGGCAGGAACGAACTATGGCTACACCTTC; CDR3aa: CASSPPAGTNYGYTF
d_gene: -; v_gene: TRBV9; j_gene: TRBJ2-3; abundance: -; CDR3nt: TGTGCCAGCAGCGTAGGTTCTTCCCCTAGCACAGATACGCAGTATTTT; CDR3aa: CASSVGSSPSTDTQYF
d_gene: TRBD1; v_gene: TRBV28; j_gene: TRBJ1-2; abundance: -; CDR3nt: TGTGCCAGCAGTCGGACAGGGCCTAACTATGGCTACACCTTC; CDR3aa: CASSRTGPNYGYTF
d_gene: -; v_gene: TRBV28; j_gene: TRBJ2-7; abundance: -; CDR3nt: TGTGCCACTACAGGTTACGGCGAGCAGTACTTC; CDR3aa: CATTGYGEQYF
d_gene: -; v_gene: TRBV5-1; j_gene: TRBJ2-7; abundance: -; CDR3nt: TGCGCCAGCAGCTTGGATGGCAGGGGGGGCGAGCAGTACTTC; CDR3aa: CASSLDGRGGEQYF
d_gene: -; v_gene: TRBV11-3; j_gene: TRBJ2-3; abundance: -; CDR3nt: TGTGCCAGCAGCTTATTTTCCACAGATACGCAGTATTTT; CDR3aa: CASSLFSTDTQYF
d_gene: TRBD1; v_gene: TRBV6-1; j_gene: TRBJ1-1; abundance: -; CDR3nt: TGTGCCAGCACCCAGGGACAGGGGAACACTGAAGCTTTCTTT; CDR3aa: CASTQGQGNTEAFF
d_gene: -; v_gene: TRBV7-9; j_gene: TRBJ2-1; abundance: few; CDR3nt: TGTGCCAGCAGCCCCTGGACGGCCGTCCCCCACAATAGTGAGCAGTTCTTC; CDR3aa: CASSPWTAVPHNSEQFF
d_gene: -; v_gene: TRBV5-1; j_gene: TRBJ1-1; abundance: -; CDR3nt: TGCGCCAGCAGCCCCGGCCCCATGAACACTGAAGCTTTCTTT; CDR3aa: CASSPGPMNTEAFF
d_gene: -; v_gene: TRBV11-3; j_gene: TRBJ2-5; abundance: -; CDR3nt: TGTGCCAGCAGCCCAGAGGGAGAGACCCAGTACTTC; CDR3aa: CASSPEGETQYF
d_gene: -; v_gene: TRBV7-9; j_gene: TRBJ1-5; abundance: once; CDR3nt: TGTGCCAGCAGCCACAGAGATCAGCCCCAGCATTTT; CDR3aa: CASSHRDQPQHF
d_gene: TRBD1; v_gene: TRBV18; j_gene: TRBJ2-7; abundance: -; CDR3nt: TGTGCCAGCTCACCACGACAGGGGGTCCACTACGAGCAGTACTTC; CDR3aa: CASSPRQGVHYEQYF
d_gene: TRBD2; v_gene: TRBV9; j_gene: TRBJ2-3; abundance: -; CDR3nt: TGTGCCAGCAGCGCCCACCGGGGACTAGCGGGGAGCACAGATACGCAGTATTTT; CDR3aa: CASSAHRGLAGSTDTQYF
d_gene: -; v_gene: TRBV5-5; j_gene: TRBJ2-3; abundance: -; CDR3nt: TGTGCCAGCAGCACCTGGACCACAGATACGCAGTATTTT; CDR3aa: CASSTWTTDTQYF
d_gene: -; v_gene: TRBV5-1; j_gene: TRBJ2-1; abundance: -; CDR3nt: TGCGCCAGCAGCTTGGAAGGGACCCCCTACAATGAGCAGTTCTTC; CDR3aa: CASSLEGTPYNEQFF
d_gene: TRBD2; v_gene: TRBV6-1; j_gene: TRBJ2-3; abundance: -; CDR3nt: TGTGCCAGCAGTGAAGTATGGGTAGCGGGTGATACGCAGTATTTT; CDR3aa: CASSEVWVAGDTQYF
d_gene: -; v_gene: TRBV5-6; j_gene: TRBJ2-1; abundance: -; CDR3nt: TGTGCCAGCAGCATGCGATACAATGAGCAGTTCTTC; CDR3aa: CASSMRYNEQFF
d_gene: TRBD1; v_gene: TRBV6-1; j_gene: TRBJ1-5; abundance: -; CDR3nt: TGTGCCAGCAGGATTACAGGGGGTGGCAATCAGCCCCAGCATTTT; CDR3aa: CASRITGGGNQPQHF
d_gene: TRBD2; v_gene: TRBV4-2; j_gene: TRBJ2-5; abundance: -; CDR3nt: TGTGCCAGCAGCCAAGAGGTGGAACTAGCGGGAGTAGAGACCCAGTACTTC; CDR3aa: CASSQEVELAGVETQYF
d_gene: -; v_gene: TRBV5-1; j_gene: TRBJ2-4; abundance: -; CDR3nt: TGCGCCAGCAGCCTACCAGGGGGGGAAGCCAAAAACATTCAGTACTTC; CDR3aa: CASSLPGGEAKNIQYF
d_gene: -; v_gene: TRBV7-8; j_gene: TRBJ2-2; abundance: -; CDR3nt: TGTGCCAGCAGCCAAAGGGGGGGGCCCACCGGGGAGCTGTTTTTT; CDR3aa: CASSQRGGPTGELFF
d_gene: TRBD1; v_gene: TRBV6-6; j_gene: TRBJ1-4; abundance: -; CDR3nt: TGTGCCAGCAGCGGGACAGTTGCAACTAATGAAAAACTGTTTTTT; CDR3aa: CASSGTVATNEKLFF
d_gene: TRBD2; v_gene: TRBV29-1; j_gene: TRBJ2-7; abundance: -; CDR3nt: TGCAGCGTTGAGGGGCAGCGGGAGAGGGGCAGTTACGAGCAGTACTTC; CDR3aa: CSVEGQRERGSYEQYF
d_gene: TRBD1; v_gene: TRBV5-6; j_gene: TRBJ1-3; abundance: -; CDR3nt: TGTGCCAGCAGCTTGACAGGGGGCAGTGGAAACACCATATATTTT; CDR3aa: CASSLTGGSGNTIYF